The 11 T cell receptor beta chains reported below all come from one sample, sequenced in a study of T cells expressing NK-cell markers. TCRdb reprocessed the 5' RACE reads, keeping one entry per CDR3 protein, no DNA. The table for this sample gives roughly 420,000 distinct CDR3 sequences. Sequencing used blood T cells: a sorted CD56 or NKG2C T cell subset, CD4+ or CD8+ T cells, or bulk PBMC T cells (not recorded which). These receptor sequences come from a woman between 18 and 70 years old in good health.

The CDR3 sequence: CSARGLAPDTGELFF. This chain connects TRBV20-1 to TRBJ2-2; the D call of TRBD2 rests on TCRdb alone, since no DNA is present to check it. The CDR3 consists of 15 residues. The germline V gene encodes CDR1 DFQATT and CDR2 SNEGSKA (reference sequence).

This rearrangement joins TRBV13 to TRBJ1-2. The CDR3 is 14 amino acids. Germline V gene lookup returns CDR1 PRHDT and CDR2 FYEKMQ (reference sequence). The CDR3 spells CASSPRGRVYGYTF.

This chain links TRBV20-1 with TRBJ1-2; checking the TCRdb D call of TRBD1 is not possible without DNA. The germline V gene has CDR1 DFQATT and CDR2 SNEGSKA (reference sequence). This CDR3 contains 12 residues. CDR3 sequence reads: CSVGQGSYGYTF.

The CDR3 reads CASSPRDGYTGELFF. The chain couples TRBV7-9 to TRBJ2-2; TCRdb calls TRBD1, which cannot be checked without DNA. From germline, CDR1 is SEHNR and CDR2 FQNEAQ (reference sequence). This CDR3 comprises 15 residues. The full variable domain, in which reference TRBV7-9 and TRBJ2-2 provide the parts outside the CDR3, is DTGVSQNPRHKITKRGQNVTFRCDPISEHNRLYWYRQTLGQGPEFLTYFQNEAQLEKSRLLSDRFSAERPKGSFSTLEIQRTEQGDSAMYLCASSPRDGYTGELFFGEGSRLTVL.

This rearrangement joins TRBV20-1 to TRBJ1-2; TCRdb's D call, TRBD1, is unchecked because there is no DNA. There are 15 residues in the CDR3. The germline V gene encodes CDR1 DFQATT and CDR2 SNEGSKA (reference sequence). The CDR3 spells CSARDPDRRLYGYTF.

The rearrangement uses TRBV5-4 and TRBJ2-5; TCRdb's D call, TRBD1, is unchecked because there is no DNA. CDR1 is SGHNT and CDR2 is YYREEE in the germline V gene (reference sequence). CDR3 length: 14 amino acids. CDR3 sequence: CASSGMTGSETQYF. Variable domain in full (rest from reference TRBV5-4 and TRBJ2-5): ETGVTQSPTHLIKTRGQQVTLRCSSQSGHNTVSWYQQALGQGPQFIFQYYREEENGRGNFPPRFSGLQFPNYSSELNVNALELDDSALYLCASSGMTGSETQYFGPGTRLLVL.

This chain uses TRBV12-3 or TRBV12-4 with TRBJ2-2; TCRdb proposes TRBD2, but this gene call is untestable without DNA. The CDR3 loop spans 13 amino acids. The CDR3: CASRVSGGGELFF.

V is TRBV15 and J is TRBJ1-3; TCRdb's D call, TRBD1, is unchecked because there is no DNA. This CDR3 is built from 17 residues. CDR1 is LNHNV, CDR2 YYDKDF, per germline (reference sequence). The CDR3 spells CATSFRGVPVSGNTIYF. The complete variable domain, with remaining parts taken from reference TRBV15 and TRBJ1-3, reads DAMVIQNPRYQVTQFGKPVTLSCSQTLNHNVMYWYQQKSSQAPKLLFHYYDKDFNNEADTPDNFQSRRPNTSFCFLDIRSPGLGDTAMYLCATSFRGVPVSGNTIYFGEGSWLTVV.

The V and J genes are TRBV11-2 and TRBJ2-6. The CDR3 totals 15 residues. CDR1 SGHAT and CDR2 FQNNGV come from the germline V gene. This CDR3 is CASSLKMAGANVLTF.

This sequence joins TRBV12-3 or TRBV12-4 and TRBJ1-6; the D call from TCRdb, TRBD1, cannot be confirmed without DNA. The CDR3 covers 15 residues. CDR3 amino acids: CASSEPGLGNSPLHF.

The chain carries TRBV19 and TRBJ2-7; TCRdb calls TRBD2, which cannot be checked without DNA. CDR1 is LNHDA, CDR2 SQIVND, per germline (reference sequence). CDR3 length: 15 residues. CDR3 sequence: CASSHLVAGDYEQYF. Based on the CDR3 plus reference TRBV19 and TRBJ2-7, the full variable domain is DGGITQSPKYLFRKEGQNVTLSCEQNLNHDAMYWYRQDPGQGLRLIYYSQIVNDFQKGDIAEGYSVSREKKESFPLTVTSAQKNPTAFYLCASSHLVAGDYEQYFGPGTRLTVT.